These T cell receptor beta chains were read from a single sample in a study of T-cell reconstitution after alpha-beta-depleted transplantation in children. TCRdb recomputed calls from the PCR reads with MiXCR, one row per CDR3 protein. This table has around 93,000 distinct CDR3 sequences, 6.5% to 8.5% appearing once. The material sequenced was PBMCs from the stem cell graft donor, taken from the stem cell graft. The receptors were sampled from a human donor who donated a stem cell graft to a child with congenital amegakaryocytic thrombocytopenia. Both conserved end residues are part of each CDR3. The D gene is left open where the match is weak. Some rows have no size entry. The others give once, few or many, or a class for an expanded clone.

>TRBJ2-7|TRBV23-1|NA|NA
CASSQQLDRIYEQYF
TGCGCCAGCAGTCAACAACTCGACAGGATCTACGAGCAGTACTTC
>TRBJ2-1|TRBV20-1|NA|NA
CSAKRPQGDEQFF
TGCAGTGCCAAACGACCTCAGGGCGATGAGCAGTTCTTC
>TRBJ1-1|TRBV7-2|NA|few
CAVIRSFTEAFF
TGTGCCGTTATTCGGTCCTTCACTGAAGCTTTCTTT
>TRBJ2-3|TRBV5-1|TRBD2|many
CASSLGREGRDTQYF
TGCGCCAGCAGCTTGGGGCGGGAGGGCCGGGATACGCAGTATTTT
>TRBJ2-7|TRBV12-3/TRBV12-4|TRBD1|many
CASRRDSYEQYF
TGTGCCAGCAGACGGGACAGCTACGAGCAGTACTTC
>TRBJ1-3|TRBV20-1|NA|many
CSAPRDTGNTIYF
TGCAGTGCCCCCCGGGACACAGGAAACACCATATATTTT
>TRBJ2-2|TRBV29-1|TRBD1|many
CSATVQGANTGELFF
TGCAGCGCGACCGTACAGGGGGCGAATACCGGGGAGCTGTTTTTT
>TRBJ2-7|TRBV7-9|NA|many
CASSLRDGTYEQYF
TGTGCCAGCAGCTTAAGGGACGGAACCTACGAGCAGTACTTC
>TRBJ2-5|TRBV3-1|NA|few
CASSHLGETQYF
TGTGCCAGCAGCCATCTTGGAGAGACCCAGTACTTC
>TRBJ1-2|TRBV30|NA|many
CAWSALTPGYTF
TGTGCCTGGAGTGCCTTGACACCCGGCTACACCTTC
>TRBJ2-7|TRBV29-1|NA|many
CSVEDTGFEQYF
TGCAGCGTTGAAGATACAGGGTTCGAGCAGTACTTC
>TRBJ2-5|TRBV12-3/TRBV12-4|NA|many
CASRLPGLRGTQYF
TGTGCCAGCAGACTTCCGGGACTCAGGGGGACCCAGTACTTC
>TRBJ2-2|TRBV5-1|NA|many
CASSIGRIGELFF
TGCGCCAGCAGCATTGGACGGATCGGGGAGCTGTTTTTT
>TRBJ2-1|TRBV5-4|NA|many
CASSLGGWRGYTYNEQFF
TGTGCCAGCAGCTTGGGAGGCTGGCGGGGATACACCTACAATGAGCAGTTCTTC
>TRBJ2-5|TRBV6-1|NA|many
CASSETRVPGETQYF
TGTGCCAGCAGTGAAACGAGGGTACCCGGTGAGACCCAGTACTTC
>TRBJ1-2|TRBV7-2|TRBD1|few
CASSPRDRDGYTF
TGTGCCAGCAGCCCCCGGGACAGGGACGGCTACACCTTC
>TRBJ2-1|TRBV12-3/TRBV12-4|NA|many
CASSLSSAYNEQFF
TGTGCCAGCAGTTTATCTTCGGCCTACAATGAGCAGTTCTTC
>TRBJ1-1|TRBV2|NA|NA
CASSESQGWTEAFF
TGTGCCAGCAGTGAATCGCAGGGATGGACTGAAGCTTTCTTT
>TRBJ2-1|TRBV19|TRBD1|NA
CASSTLGTEAYNEQFF
TGTGCCAGTAGTACGTTAGGGACAGAGGCCTACAATGAGCAGTTCTTC
>TRBJ2-1|TRBV6-5|NA|many
CASSYRRGAYNEQFF
TGTGCCAGCAGTTACAGGCGGGGCGCCTACAATGAGCAGTTCTTC
>TRBJ1-1|TRBV6-1|NA|many
CASSRGVEGIEAFF
TGTGCCAGCAGTAGGGGGGTTGAGGGCATTGAAGCTTTCTTT
>TRBJ2-1|TRBV29-1|TRBD1|NA
CSTTGTGGLNEQFF
TGCAGCACAACCGGGACAGGAGGGCTTAATGAGCAGTTCTTC
>TRBJ1-1|TRBV3-1|NA|few
CASSQGLGTEAFF
TGTGCCAGCAGCCAAGGCCTGGGCACTGAAGCTTTCTTT
>TRBJ2-7|TRBV12-3/TRBV12-4|NA|NA
CATSQDAGRSSYEQYF
TGTGCCACCTCCCAAGACGCAGGGCGAAGCTCCTACGAGCAGTACTTC
>TRBJ2-7|TRBV7-9|TRBD1|many
CASSRPTGSSYEQYF
TGTGCCAGCAGCAGACCGACAGGGAGCTCCTACGAGCAGTACTTC
>TRBJ2-3|TRBV12-3/TRBV12-4|NA|many
CASSPAEDPSTDTQYF
TGTGCCAGCAGTCCAGCGGAAGACCCTAGCACAGATACGCAGTATTTT
>TRBJ2-5|TRBV27|NA|many
CASSPTVEETQYF
TGTGCCAGCAGTCCCACGGTCGAGGAGACCCAGTACTTC
>TRBJ1-2|TRBV20-1|NA|many
CSARRSGGDYGYTF
TGCAGTGCTAGGAGGAGCGGGGGGGACTATGGCTACACCTTC
>TRBJ1-2|TRBV12-3/TRBV12-4|NA|many
CASSLQASSGWDGYTF
TGTGCCAGCAGCTTACAGGCCAGTTCCGGGTGGGATGGCTACACCTTC
>TRBJ2-1|TRBV7-9|NA|many
CASSLALSDEQFF
TGTGCCAGCAGCTTAGCGCTCAGTGATGAGCAGTTCTTC
>TRBJ2-1|TRBV24-1|TRBD1|many
CATSDPQGARFF
TGTGCCACCAGTGATCCACAGGGGGCTCGGTTCTTC
>TRBJ2-1|TRBV12-3/TRBV12-4|TRBD2|few
CASSFRTSGTDEQFF
TGTGCCAGCAGTTTCCGGACTAGCGGGACCGATGAGCAGTTCTTC
>TRBJ2-3|TRBV7-2|NA|NA
CASSLYTDRDTQYF
TGTGCCAGCAGCTTATACACTGACAGAGATACGCAGTATTTT
>TRBJ1-1|TRBV20-1|TRBD1|many
CSASLPGQGTEAFF
TGCAGTGCTTCCCTACCGGGACAGGGGACTGAAGCTTTCTTT
>TRBJ2-2|TRBV28|TRBD2|many
CASSTRDYYTGELFF
TGTGCCAGCAGTACCCGGGACTATTACACCGGGGAGCTGTTTTTT
>TRBJ1-5|TRBV7-9|NA|many
CASSTDRFNQPQHF
TGTGCCAGCAGCACGGACAGATTCAATCAGCCCCAGCATTTT
>TRBJ2-5|TRBV29-1|NA|many
CSVEEKSGETQYF
TGCAGCGTTGAAGAGAAGTCGGGGGAGACCCAGTACTTC
>TRBJ1-1|TRBV20-1|NA|many
CSARRTGPSSEAFF
TGCAGTGCTAGGCGAACCGGGCCCAGCTCTGAAGCTTTCTTT
>TRBJ2-1|TRBV19|TRBD1|NA
CASSLRFGTGGGEQFF
TGTGCCAGTAGTCTCCGATTCGGGACAGGGGGCGGTGAGCAGTTCTTC
>TRBJ2-7|TRBV5-1|NA|many
CASSLAAGREQYF
TGCGCCAGCAGCTTGGCGGCAGGAAGGGAGCAGTACTTC
>TRBJ2-1|TRBV28|TRBD2|many
CASSLWGGIAGSYNEQFF
TGTGCCAGCAGTTTATGGGGGGGGATAGCGGGATCCTACAATGAGCAGTTCTTC
>TRBJ2-1|TRBV12-3/TRBV12-4|NA|many
CASSLLAFHNEQFF
TGTGCCAGCAGCCTTCTAGCGTTCCACAATGAGCAGTTCTTC
>TRBJ2-1|TRBV12-3/TRBV12-4|NA|NA
CASSLEGAWDEQFF
TGTGCCAGCAGTTTGGAGGGGGCATGGGATGAGCAGTTCTTC